This entry concerns a single T cell receptor beta chain. The sample originates from a study of T cell changes during pregnancy in multiple sclerosis. Sequenced by immunoSEQ multiplex PCR; TCRdb stores in-frame clones only, minus some. This table has 13,000 to 15,000 clones, roughly 93% appearing once. The sequencing here drew on peripheral blood, taken in the second trimester of pregnancy. This receptor was taken from a female donor in good health, enrolled as a control in a pregnancy study.

The CDR3 protein is CASSLGPNIYEQYF. DNA for the CDR3: TGTGCCAGCAGCTTAGGGCCAAACATATACGAGCAGTACTTC. The chain combines TRBV11-2 with TRBJ2-7; D is uncertain. Trimming pared 1 base from V and 4 bases from J, leaving 11 bases between. This CDR3 spans 14 amino acids. Looked up from germline, CDR1 is SGHAT and CDR2 is FQNNGV.